This is a list of T cell receptor beta chains from one sample in a study of T cell changes during pregnancy in multiple sclerosis. Here immunoSEQ multiplex PCR was the method, and the copy in TCRdb shows in-frame clones only, minus some. The sample holds approximately 70,000 clones, 75% to 95% seen once. The source was peripheral blood, collected in the first trimester of pregnancy. These receptors all stem from a female donor with multiple sclerosis, enrolled in a pregnancy study. Both conserved end residues are part of each CDR3. The order of the fields is J gene, clone size, D gene, V gene, CDR3 protein, CDR3 DNA. D genes are given only for firm matches. Expanded clones get a size class; other rows say once, few or many, or leave the size out.

j_gene: TRBJ1-2; abundance: NA; d_gene: NA; v_gene: TRBV9; CDR3aa: CASSVEGHGNYGYTF; CDR3nt: TGTGCCAGCAGCGTAGAGGGACACGGGAACTATGGCTACACCTTC
j_gene: TRBJ2-1; abundance: NA; d_gene: TRBD2; v_gene: TRBV5-4; CDR3aa: CASSLGASGTNEQFF; CDR3nt: TGTGCCAGCAGCTTGGGGGCTAGCGGGACGAATGAGCAGTTCTTC
j_gene: TRBJ1-1; abundance: NA; d_gene: TRBD1; v_gene: TRBV9; CDR3aa: CASSRTGDTEAFF; CDR3nt: TGTGCCAGCAGCCGGACAGGGGACACTGAAGCTTTCTTT
j_gene: TRBJ1-4; abundance: NA; d_gene: NA; v_gene: TRBV11-2; CDR3aa: CATLDSKLFF; CDR3nt: TGTGCCACCTTGGACAGTAAACTGTTTTTT
j_gene: TRBJ1-5; abundance: once; d_gene: NA; v_gene: TRBV28; CDR3aa: CASSLLAGLTIRSQHF; CDR3nt: TGTGCCAGCAGTTTATTAGCAGGGCTTACAATCAGATCCCAGCATTTT
j_gene: TRBJ2-7; abundance: once; d_gene: NA; v_gene: TRBV2; CDR3aa: CASRAGTQVYEQYF; CDR3nt: TGTGCCAGCAGGGCCGGGACTCAAGTTTACGAGCAGTACTTC
j_gene: TRBJ2-3; abundance: NA; d_gene: NA; v_gene: TRBV4-1; CDR3aa: CASSPDRNTDTQYF; CDR3nt: TGCGCCAGCAGCCCGGACAGAAACACAGATACGCAGTATTTT
j_gene: TRBJ1-4; abundance: few; d_gene: NA; v_gene: TRBV19; CDR3aa: CASSTAGAWGKLFF; CDR3nt: TGTGCCAGTAGTACAGCAGGGGCTTGGGGGAAACTGTTTTTT
j_gene: TRBJ2-3; abundance: NA; d_gene: TRBD2; v_gene: TRBV30; CDR3aa: CAWNGGGADTQYF; CDR3nt: TGTGCCTGGAACGGGGGGGGTGCAGATACGCAGTATTTT
j_gene: TRBJ2-1; abundance: NA; d_gene: NA; v_gene: TRBV7-2; CDR3aa: CASSLAGRVREQFF; CDR3nt: TGTGCCAGCAGCTTAGCGGGCAGGGTTCGGGAGCAGTTCTTC
j_gene: TRBJ2-2; abundance: NA; d_gene: TRBD2; v_gene: TRBV5-4; CDR3aa: CASSAGLGWELFF; CDR3nt: TGTGCCAGCAGCGCGGGACTAGGATGGGAGCTGTTTTTT
j_gene: TRBJ2-6; abundance: NA; d_gene: NA; v_gene: TRBV19; CDR3aa: CASTPVSSGANVLTF; CDR3nt: TGTGCCAGTACCCCCGTCTCCTCTGGGGCCAACGTCCTGACTTTC
j_gene: TRBJ2-3; abundance: NA; d_gene: NA; v_gene: TRBV5-1; CDR3aa: CASGAGSTDTQYF; CDR3nt: TGCGCCAGCGGGGCAGGGAGCACAGATACGCAGTATTTT
j_gene: TRBJ1-2; abundance: NA; d_gene: TRBD1; v_gene: TRBV5-1; CDR3aa: CASSLGQGAPRYGYTF; CDR3nt: TGCGCCAGCAGCTTAGGACAGGGGGCGCCCCGTTACGGCTACACCTTC
j_gene: TRBJ1-6; abundance: NA; d_gene: NA; v_gene: TRBV9; CDR3aa: CASSAETHPSYNSPLHF; CDR3nt: TGTGCCAGCAGCGCCGAGACACATCCCTCCTATAATTCACCCCTCCACTTT
j_gene: TRBJ2-3; abundance: NA; d_gene: TRBD2; v_gene: TRBV10-3; CDR3aa: CAIREREGPTDTQYF; CDR3nt: TGTGCCATCAGGGAGCGGGAGGGCCCTACAGATACGCAGTATTTT
j_gene: TRBJ1-2; abundance: NA; d_gene: TRBD1; v_gene: TRBV6-5; CDR3aa: CASSAGTGNYGYTF; CDR3nt: TGTGCCAGCAGTGCCGGGACAGGGAACTATGGCTACACCTTC
j_gene: TRBJ1-1; abundance: NA; d_gene: TRBD1; v_gene: TRBV6-1; CDR3aa: CASSVTGGLNTEAFF; CDR3nt: TGTGCCAGCAGTGTAACAGGGGGATTGAACACTGAAGCTTTCTTT
j_gene: TRBJ2-7; abundance: NA; d_gene: NA; v_gene: TRBV19; CDR3aa: CASSILPGAYEQYF; CDR3nt: TGTGCCAGTAGTATTTTGCCAGGGGCCTACGAGCAGTACTTC
j_gene: TRBJ1-1; abundance: few; d_gene: NA; v_gene: TRBV5-1; CDR3aa: CASSLGVTSEAFF; CDR3nt: TGCGCCAGCAGCTTAGGGGTCACCTCTGAAGCTTTCTTT
j_gene: TRBJ2-7; abundance: NA; d_gene: NA; v_gene: TRBV7-2; CDR3aa: CASSLGGTIYEQYF; CDR3nt: TGTGCCAGCAGCTTAGGCGGGACGATCTACGAGCAGTACTTC
j_gene: TRBJ2-7; abundance: NA; d_gene: TRBD2; v_gene: TRBV18; CDR3aa: CASSPGLADYEQYF; CDR3nt: TGTGCCAGCTCACCGGGACTAGCGGACTACGAGCAGTACTTC
j_gene: TRBJ2-1; abundance: NA; d_gene: TRBD1; v_gene: TRBV5-5; CDR3aa: CASSFRGQGSYNEQFF; CDR3nt: TGTGCCAGCAGCTTCAGGGGGCAGGGGTCCTACAATGAGCAGTTCTTC
j_gene: TRBJ1-2; abundance: once; d_gene: TRBD1; v_gene: TRBV5-1; CDR3aa: CASSFGTGKDYGYTF; CDR3nt: TGCGCCAGCAGCTTCGGGACAGGGAAGGACTATGGCTACACCTTC
j_gene: TRBJ2-7; abundance: NA; d_gene: NA; v_gene: TRBV5-4; CDR3aa: CASSSPGFYEQYF; CDR3nt: TGTGCCAGCAGCTCGCCTGGCTTCTACGAGCAGTACTTC
j_gene: TRBJ2-3; abundance: NA; d_gene: NA; v_gene: TRBV10-3; CDR3aa: CAIAKLEITDTQYF; CDR3nt: TGTGCCATCGCAAAACTAGAGATCACAGATACGCAGTATTTT